This T cell receptor (beta chain) was recorded in a study of T cells in narcolepsy. Profiled with immunoSEQ multiplex PCR; TCRdb holds only in-frame clones, not every one. The sample includes about 35,000 clones, around 90% of them seen just once. The CDR3 contains 16 residues. The junction had 9 bases not matched to a gene; V was cut back by 4 bases and J by 2 bases. Germline CDR1 and CDR2: SGHDT and YYEEEE. The receptor was isolated from a human donor with narcolepsy. Sequenced input: CD45RA- memory CD4+ T cells from PBMCs. The gene calls are TRBV5-6 and TRBJ2-7; 10 bases map to TRBD2. In nucleotides, the CDR3 is TGTGCCAGCAGCCCAAACGGTCTAGCGGGAGCCTACGAGCAGTACTTC. Translation: CASSPNGLAGAYEQYF.